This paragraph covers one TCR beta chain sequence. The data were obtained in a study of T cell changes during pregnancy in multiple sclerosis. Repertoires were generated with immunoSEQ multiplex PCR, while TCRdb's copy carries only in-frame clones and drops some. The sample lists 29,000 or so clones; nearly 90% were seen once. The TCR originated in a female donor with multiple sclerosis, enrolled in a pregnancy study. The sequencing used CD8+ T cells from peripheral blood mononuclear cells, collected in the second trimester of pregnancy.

The DNA of the CDR3 is TGTGCCAGCAGCAAGGTCGGGGGGTTCGCTTTCTTT. Translated: CASSKVGGFAFF. The chain joins TRBV2 to TRBJ1-1; D perhaps matches TRBD1 (5 bases). Per the germline V gene, CDR1 is SNHLY and CDR2 is FYNNEI. There are 12 residues in the CDR3. Trimming cost V 6 bases and J 11 bases, with 16 bases left between them.